This paragraph reports one T cell receptor (beta chain). Antigen unknown. This specimen comes from a study of CXCR3-negative and CXCR3-positive naive CD8 T cells. Study background: About 140 million TRB reads in total, about 1.5 +/- 0.3 million per library. Study-wide findings and caveats: TRBV-TRBJ usage matched between naive CXCR3-negative and CXCR3-positive cells but not between memory cells. Diversity was high in both naive subsets and much lower in memory cells. Hydrophobicity of TRB CDR3s was greater in CXCR3-positive naive cells than in CXCR3-negative naive cells.

The V gene's germline CDR1 is SGHTA and CDR2 FQGNSA. The CDR3 is 15 residues long. Naive cells were sorted as CD45RO-, CCR7+, CD27+ and CD95-. Through 5' RACE with UMI labels, the TRB cDNA libraries were prepared. From the 5' RACE reads, TCRdb lists one entry per CDR3 protein and no DNA. This sample lists around 65,000 distinct CDR3 sequences; its ten largest clones have just over 0.7%. The material sequenced was naive CXCR3+ CD8+ T cells from blood. Described subset: CD45RO-CCR7+CD27+CD95- naive CD8+ T cells expressing CXCR3 (TNR3+). The TCR originated in a human donor in good health. Some clones in this sample may be carry-over from other donors' samples. The chain has TRBV7-2 and TRBJ2-3; TCRdb lists TRBD1, though no DNA is available to test this call. The CDR3 is CASSSRVEGRNTQYF.